The 28 T cell receptor beta chains reported below all come from one sample, sequenced in a study of CD8+ T cells in alopecia areata. Once RNA had been extracted, it was reverse transcribed into cDNA to act as the sequencing template. The data were produced by immunoSEQ multiplex PCR, yet TCRdb's version contains in-frame clones alone and is incomplete. The data show around 97,000 clones, around 59% seen once. Material for sequencing was CD4+ T cells sorted from blood. These receptors were taken from a human donor in good health.

This clone was seen more than once but under ten times. The chain links TRBV7-9 to TRBJ2-2, with D perhaps matching TRBD1 (5 bases). Germline-derived CDR1 and CDR2 are SEHNR and FQNEAQ (reference sequence). The CDR3 has 16 residues. V was pared by 3 bases and J by 1 base, with 12 bases between. The CDR3 nucleotides read TGTGCCAGCAGCTTGTTGGGGCGATGGAACACCGGGGAGCTGTTTTTT. This translates into CASSLLGRWNTGELFF.

V and J are TRBV29-1 and TRBJ2-7; no firm D call. From germline, CDR1 is SQVTM and CDR2 ANQGSEA. V shed 4 bases and J shed 0 bases, with 16 bases lying between them. The CDR3 totals 15 residues. The CDR3 nucleotides are TGCAGCGTTGGGGTTCGGCAGGCGCTCTCCTACGAGCAGTACTTC. This sequence encodes CSVGVRQALSYEQYF.

This chain links TRBV18 with TRBJ2-5, with D unresolved. This CDR3 is built from 15 residues. V gave up 4 bases and J gave up 2 bases, with 14 bases separating them. CDR1 and CDR2 from the germline V gene are KGHSH and LQKENI. The CDR3 region is CASSRDRVPQETQYF. CDR3 DNA sequence: TGTGCCAGCTCACGCGATAGGGTACCACAAGAGACCCAGTACTTC.

The chain combines TRBV4-1 with TRBJ2-5; TRBD1 matches 10 bases. The CDR3 consists of 17 residues. V dropped 3 bases and J dropped 0; count of bases not matched to a gene: 7. Germline lookup yields CDR1 MGHRA and CDR2 YSYEKL. CDR3 in DNA: TGCGCCAGCAGCCACGGACAGGGGGGACCGTACCAAGAGACCCAGTACTTC. Encoded protein: CASSHGQGGPYQETQYF.

The V and J genes are TRBV11-2 and TRBJ2-5; no definite D call. The V gene lost 7 bases and the J gene lost 5 bases, with 11 bases spanning the gap. This CDR3 is built from 12 residues. In germline, CDR1 is SGHAT, CDR2 FQNNGV. The CDR3 sequence is CASKDSVETQYF. In nucleotides, the CDR3 is TGTGCCAGCAAGGATTCGGTGGAGACCCAGTACTTC. Complete variable domain (other parts from reference TRBV11-2 and TRBJ2-5): EAGVAQSPRYKIIEKRQSVAFWCNPISGHATLYWYQQILGQGPKLLIQFQNNGVVDDSQLPKDRFSAERLKGVDSTLKIQPAKLEDSAVYLCASKDSVETQYFGPGTRLLVL.

Here the CDR3 reads CSVRGRETDTQYF. The CDR3 DNA is TGCAGCGTTAGAGGCAGGGAGACAGATACGCAGTATTTT. This rearrangement joins TRBV29-1 to TRBJ2-3; D may correspond to TRBD1 or TRBD2 (5 bases each). CDR3 size: 13 residues. Deletions cut 5 bases from V and 3 bases from J, with 12 bases between. CDR1 and CDR2 (germline): SQVTM, ANQGSEA.

The chain joins TRBV6-5 to TRBJ2-4; 8 bases align to TRBD1. Germline V gene data show CDR1 as MNHEY and CDR2 as SVGAGI. The CDR3 runs 15 residues. The ends lost 5 bases at V and 5 bases at J; junction bases unmatched: 8. CDR3 region: CASSGRTGRQNIQYF. CDR3 nucleotides: TGTGCCAGCAGTGGAAGGACAGGGCGGCAAAACATTCAGTACTTC.

V and J are TRBV7-9 and TRBJ1-1, with D possibly matching TRBD1 (5 bases). The ends were cut back, 3 bases at V and 3 bases at J, with 17 bases in the middle. Per germline, CDR1 SEHNR and CDR2 FQNEAQ (reference sequence). The CDR3 is made up of 16 amino acids. The CDR3 sequence is CASSFQAGIKDTEAFF. In nucleotides, the CDR3 is TGTGCCAGCAGCTTTCAGGCAGGGATAAAGGACACTGAAGCTTTCTTT.

V gene TRBV10-3 combines with J gene TRBJ2-5; no reliable D call. The CDR3 spans 13 residues. With 3 bases removed from V and 4 bases from J, the gap between germline ends came to 9 bases. Germline CDR1 and CDR2: ENHRY and SYGVKD. The CDR3 nucleotides read TGTGCCATCAGTGATTCGTACGGAGAGACCCAGTACTTC. Encoded protein: CAISDSYGETQYF.

The rearrangement links TRBV30 to TRBJ1-2, with D perhaps TRBD1 (5 bases). Germline-derived CDR1 and CDR2 are GTSNPN and SVGIG (reference sequence). The CDR3 covers 13 residues. Trimming cost V 4 bases and J 4 bases, with 13 bases left between them. The CDR3 loop is CAWKTGTSYGYTF. The CDR3 bases are TGTGCCTGGAAGACCGGGACTAGCTATGGCTACACCTTC.

In this sample, this clone turned up once. In nucleotides, the CDR3 is TGTGCCAGCAGTTACTCAGGGTTCGGCTCCTACGAGCAGTACTTC. This encodes CASSYSGFGSYEQYF. This chain connects TRBV6-5 to TRBJ2-7, with unresolved D. The length of the CDR3 is 15 residues. Trimming removed 0 bases at V and 0 bases at J, with 9 bases between. The germline V gene has CDR1 MNHEY and CDR2 SVGAGI.

The CDR3 is CAISESLGVSNTEAFF. As DNA, the CDR3 is TGTGCCATCAGTGAGTCTCTAGGGGTTTCGAACACTGAAGCTTTCTTT. This chain connects TRBV10-3 to TRBJ1-1; TRBD1 is a possible D gene (5 bases). Germline CDR1 ENHRY, CDR2 SYGVKD. This CDR3 has 16 amino acids. V lost 0 bases, J lost 1 base, and 12 bases lay in between.

This clone turned up a few times. The genes are TRBV11-2 and TRBJ1-1, with 10 nucleotides matching TRBD1. The CDR3 sequence is 15 residues long. V lost 6 bases, J lost 4 bases, and 8 bases stayed unmatched. Germline loops: CDR1 SGHAT, CDR2 FQNNGV. The DNA of the CDR3 is TGTGCCAGCAGACGGGACGGACAGGGGGGCACTGAAGCTTTCTTT. Translation gives CASRRDGQGGTEAFF.

The chain has TRBV7-9 and TRBJ2-1; D may be TRBD1 (6 bases). The CDR3 contains 17 residues. V was clipped by 4 bases and J by 3 bases, with 19 bases between them. CDR1 and CDR2 (germline): SEHNR, FQNEAQ (reference sequence). This CDR3 reads CASSSLNRDTNYNEQFF. In DNA form, the CDR3 reads TGTGCCAGCAGCTCCCTTAACCGGGACACAAACTACAATGAGCAGTTCTTC.

The J gene is TRBJ2-3, the V gene TRBV5-1; D ambiguous. Germline CDR1 is SGHRS and CDR2 is YFSETQ. This CDR3 spans 15 amino acids. The V gene lost 0 bases and the J gene lost 1 base, with 9 bases spanning the gap. DNA of the CDR3: TGCGCCAGCAGCTTGGGTTCCTACCGCACAGATACGCAGTATTTT. Residues: CASSLGSYRTDTQYF.

V and J are TRBV29-1 and TRBJ1-5; D ambiguous. Germline CDR1 and CDR2: SQVTM and ANQGSEA. CDR3 size: 14 residues. Between the trimmed V and J ends, which lost 4 bases and 5 bases, there was a span of 15 bases. CDR3 nucleotides: TGCAGCGTTGCAGAGAACGGGGTGGATCAGCCCCAGCATTTT. Translation gives CSVAENGVDQPQHF.

The genes are TRBV4-3 and TRBJ1-1; D gene uncertain. CDR1 and CDR2 (germline): LGHNA, YSLEER. The CDR3 totals 13 residues. The V end lost 0 bases, the J end lost 7 bases, and 9 bases lay between the germline ends. The CDR3 bases are TGCGCCAGCAGCCAAGATCGAACAGTTGAAGCTTTCTTT. It codes for CASSQDRTVEAFF.

The DNA of the CDR3 is TGCGCCAGCAGCCCTACGGGGGGGCGAGGAGAGACCCAGTACTTC. Amino acid sequence: CASSPTGGRGETQYF. This chain connects TRBV4-3 to TRBJ2-5; 8 bases fit TRBD2. The length of the CDR3 is 15 residues. Germline V gene lookup returns CDR1 LGHNA and CDR2 YSLEER. V gave up 4 bases and J gave up 4 bases; unmatched junction bases: 8.

This clone was detected only a few times. This sequence joins TRBV6-1 and TRBJ1-5; 9 bases match TRBD1. The CDR3 runs to 15 residues. V shed 6 bases and J 3 bases; nucleotides not matched to a gene: 6. Germline V gene lookup returns CDR1 MNHNS and CDR2 SASEGT. DNA for the CDR3: TGTGCCAGCAGAATACAGGGGGCGGCCAATCAGCCCCAGCATTTT. It is translated as CASRIQGAANQPQHF.

V usage is TRBV5-1 and J usage is TRBJ2-1, with D perhaps matching TRBD1 (5 bases). CDR3 length equals 15 residues. Germline V gene sequence: CDR1 SGHRS, CDR2 YFSETQ. Trimming shortened V by 3 bases and J by 0 bases, and 10 bases separated the two germline ends. CDR3 loop: CASSWTTVSYNEQFF. As DNA, the CDR3 is TGCGCCAGCAGCTGGACGACAGTCTCCTACAATGAGCAGTTCTTC.

This clone has just a few counts. The chain has TRBV19 and TRBJ2-2, with D possibly being TRBD1 (6 bases). V lost 6 bases and J 7 bases, leaving 9 bases between the germline ends. The CDR3 extends over 12 amino acids. Germline values: CDR1 LNHDA, CDR2 SQIVND (reference sequence). Here the CDR3 DNA reads TGTGCCAGTAGACAACAGGGCGGGGAGCTGTTTTTT. Translated, it gives CASRQQGGELFF.

The rearrangement joins TRBV29-1 to TRBJ2-1, with D perhaps TRBD2 (6 bases). V was shortened by 4 bases and J by 0 bases, with 10 bases between the two germline ends. The V gene's germline CDR1 is SQVTM and CDR2 ANQGSEA. The CDR3 has 14 residues. CDR3: CSVGGLSSYNEQFF. The CDR3 nucleotides read TGCAGCGTTGGGGGACTGAGCTCCTACAATGAGCAGTTCTTC.

The chain is built from TRBV9 and TRBJ1-6; tentatively, D is TRBD1 (5 bases). This CDR3 region has 14 residues. V lost 0 bases and J lost 7, with 8 bases in between. Germline CDR1 reads SGDLS; CDR2 reads YYNGEE. The CDR3 sequence is CASSVGDGNSPLHF. In DNA, the CDR3 is TGTGCCAGCAGCGTAGGGGACGGGAATTCACCCCTCCACTTT.

The chain links TRBV10-1 to TRBJ1-1; TRBD1 is a possible D gene (5 bases). V lost 4 bases and J 1 base, leaving 7 bases between the germline ends. The CDR3 has 13 residues. Germline values: CDR1 WNHNN, CDR2 SYGVQD (reference sequence). The CDR3 is CASSGQRNTEAFF. The CDR3 coding sequence is TGCGCCAGCAGTGGACAGAGGAACACTGAAGCTTTCTTT.

This clone turned up a few times. The chain is built from TRBV28 and TRBJ2-5; D is ambiguous. The CDR3 length is 15 residues. Germline loops: CDR1 MDHEN, CDR2 SYDVKM. V shed 3 bases and J shed 4 bases, with 15 bases lying between them. The chain's CDR3 is CASSLPDHWAETQYF. The CDR3 coding sequence is TGTGCCAGCAGTTTGCCCGACCACTGGGCAGAGACCCAGTACTTC.

This clone was counted between two and nine times. This sequence joins TRBV29-1 and TRBJ1-5, with 7 nucleotides matching TRBD1. The ends lost 8 bases at V and 5 bases at J; junction bases unmatched: 6. The CDR3 covers 12 residues. Germline-derived CDR1 and CDR2 are SQVTM and ANQGSEA. CDR3 region: CSTRQGDQPQHF. CDR3 bases: TGCAGCACGCGACAGGGTGATCAGCCCCAGCATTTT.

V is TRBV5-1 and J is TRBJ2-3; TRBD1 aligns across 7 bases. Germline CDR1 and CDR2: SGHRS and YFSETQ. The CDR3 consists of 16 residues. The J segment lost 1 base and the V segment lost 1 base, leaving 6 bases of the junction unmatched. DNA of the CDR3: TGCGCCAGCAGCTTGACAACAGGGGCGGGCACAGATACGCAGTATTTT. Translated: CASSLTTGAGTDTQYF. The entire variable domain, with the rest obtained from reference TRBV5-1 and TRBJ2-3, is as follows: KAGVTQTPRYLIKTRGQQVTLSCSPISGHRSVSWYQQTPGQGLQFLFEYFSETQRNKGNFPGRFSGRQFSNSRSEMNVSTLELGDSALYLCASSLTTGAGTDTQYFGPGTRLTVL.

The V and J genes are TRBV18 and TRBJ2-5, with 8 bases identical to TRBD1. The CDR3 has 14 amino acids. V was pared by 3 bases and J by 4 bases, with 4 bases of the junction left unmatched. Per the germline V gene, CDR1 is KGHSH and CDR2 is LQKENI. Written as DNA, the CDR3 is TGTGCCAGCTCACCCGGACAGGGTGGAGAGACCCAGTACTTC. This translates into CASSPGQGGETQYF.